The 32 T cell receptor beta chains in this list originate from one sample, sequenced in a study of blood T cell repertoires in COVID-19. Measured with immunoSEQ multiplex PCR; TCRdb has only the in-frame clones, and not every one. Among about 220,000 clones listed, 82% were seen once. The sequenced sample was peripheral blood. These TCRs come from a woman over 75 with acute or convalescent COVID-19.

The rearrangement joins TRBV7-2 to TRBJ1-3; a possible D gene is TRBD1 (5 bases). V was shortened by 5 bases and J by 4 bases, with 21 bases between the two germline ends. The CDR3 spans 17 residues. Germline CDR1 and CDR2: SGHTA and FQGNSA. CDR3 sequence reads: CASSLTMQGLSGNTIYF. The CDR3, as DNA: TGTGCCAGCAGCCTGACCATGCAGGGTCTGAGCGGAAACACCATATATTTT.

The CDR3 DNA follows: TGTGCCAGCAGCTTAGTAATCTACGAGCAGTACTTC. This sequence encodes CASSLVIYEQYF. The chain uses TRBV11-2 and TRBJ2-7; D not certain. Germline CDR1 is SGHAT and CDR2 is FQNNGV. The CDR3 runs 12 residues. V shed 1 base and J shed 3 bases, with 4 bases lying between them. The variable domain in full, with the rest retrieved from reference TRBV11-2 and TRBJ2-7, is EAGVAQSPRYKIIEKRQSVAFWCNPISGHATLYWYQQILGQGPKLLIQFQNNGVVDDSQLPKDRFSAERLKGVDSTLKIQPAKLEDSAVYLCASSLVIYEQYFGPGTRLTVT.

The rearrangement uses TRBV5-5 and TRBJ1-5; D is unclear. Germline CDR1 reads SGHKS; CDR2 reads YYEKEE (reference sequence). V gave up 0 bases and J gave up 0 bases, with 10 bases separating them. The CDR3 loop spans 16 amino acids. The CDR3 region is CASSLGFRYSNQPQHF. CDR3 coding DNA: TGTGCCAGCAGCTTGGGGTTCAGGTATAGCAATCAGCCCCAGCATTTT.

There are a few counts of this clone. The J gene is TRBJ2-5, the V gene TRBV5-8; perhaps TRBD1 as D (6 bases). The CDR3 has 15 residues. Between the trimmed V and J ends, which lost 4 bases and 4 bases, there was a span of 17 bases. Germline V gene lookup returns CDR1 SGHTS and CDR2 YDEGEE. The chain's CDR3 is CASSQGLAAGETQYF. The CDR3 DNA follows: TGTGCCAGCAGCCAGGGGCTGGCGGCGGGAGAGACCCAGTACTTC.

CDR3 loop: CASSMRGGGSPLHF. In DNA, the CDR3 is TGTGCCAGTAGTATGAGAGGGGGCGGTTCACCCCTCCACTTT. The chain carries TRBV19 and TRBJ1-6; 7 nucleotides agree with TRBD1. The CDR3 has 14 amino acids. Germline-derived CDR1 and CDR2 are LNHDA and SQIVND (reference sequence). Germline trimming cut 3 bases from V and 9 bases from J; bases unmatched to any gene: 5.

The chain is built from TRBV6-1 and TRBJ2-5; TRBD1 is a possible D gene (6 bases). Trimming stripped 5 bases from V and 2 bases from J, with 15 bases between. The germline V gene encodes CDR1 MNHNS and CDR2 SASEGT. This CDR3 spans 15 amino acids. CDR3 loop: CASSSLGQIQETQYF. Here the CDR3 DNA reads TGTGCCAGCAGTTCTCTCGGACAGATACAAGAGACCCAGTACTTC.

This clone was found a few times. The rearrangement joins TRBV19 to TRBJ1-5; no definite D call. Between the trimmed V and J ends, which lost 7 bases and 7 bases, there was a span of 11 bases. This CDR3 region has 12 residues. Germline V lookup: CDR1 LNHDA, CDR2 SQIVND (reference sequence). The CDR3 is CASNSGIQPQHF. The CDR3 DNA reads TGTGCCAGTAACTCCGGGATCCAGCCCCAGCATTTT.

This clone was seen only a few times. The chain links TRBV19 to TRBJ1-2; D is possibly TRBD1 (6 bases). V was pared by 6 bases and J by 5 bases, with 16 bases between. CDR3 length equals 14 residues. Germline loops: CDR1 LNHDA, CDR2 SQIVND (reference sequence). This CDR3 reads CASRRGGIEYGYTF. The CDR3 nucleotides are TGTGCCAGTAGAAGGGGGGGGATTGAGTATGGCTACACCTTC.

The chain links TRBV3-1 (or the pseudogene TRBV3-2) to TRBJ2-3, with 8 bases lining up with TRBD1. Germline CDR1 LGHDT, CDR2 YNNKEL (reference sequence). The V gene end was trimmed by 4 bases and the J gene end by 5 bases; junction bases not matched to a gene: 5. This CDR3 is 14 amino acids long. The CDR3 region is CASSLTGAGDTQYF. The CDR3 bases are TGTGCCAGCAGCCTGACAGGGGCGGGAGATACGCAGTATTTT.

Concerning this clone: Other DNA sequences in the sample encode the same CDR3. This sequence joins TRBV5-4 and TRBJ2-3; D gene ambiguous. Germline lookup yields CDR1 SGHNT and CDR2 YYREEE (reference sequence). CDR3 length: 13 residues. V was trimmed by 1 base and J by 1 base, leaving 4 bases between them. The CDR3 nucleotides are TGTGCCAGCAGCTTGCGGGGCACAGATACGCAGTATTTT. It is translated as CASSLRGTDTQYF.

The chain carries TRBV5-6 and TRBJ1-2, with 7 nucleotides matching TRBD1. Germline-derived CDR1 and CDR2 are SGHDT and YYEEEE. V trimming: 5 bases; J trimming: 9 bases; junction bases outside the gene matches: 10. The CDR3 totals 13 residues. CDR3 sequence: CASSLKQGISYTF. The CDR3 region has the DNA TGTGCCAGCAGTTTAAAACAGGGGATAAGCTACACCTTC.

The rearrangement uses TRBV7-8 and TRBJ2-3; no clear D. The germline V and J ends were trimmed by 1 base and 0 bases, with 5 bases remaining between them. Germline V lookup: CDR1 SGHVS, CDR2 FQNEAQ. This CDR3 has 14 residues. CDR3 loop: CASSLDGSTDTQYF. CDR3 bases: TGTGCCAGCAGCTTAGACGGTAGCACAGATACGCAGTATTTT.

The chain is built from TRBV9 and TRBJ2-3, with TRBD2 identical over 12 bases. J gave up 4 bases and V 0 bases, and 6 bases lay outside the gene matches. Germline lookup yields CDR1 SGDLS and CDR2 YYNGEE. This CDR3 has 17 residues. Here the CDR3 reads CASSVGTSGGFADTQYF. CDR3 sequence (DNA): TGTGCCAGCAGCGTAGGTACTAGCGGGGGGTTCGCAGATACGCAGTATTTT. The full variable domain, rest sourced from reference TRBV9 and TRBJ2-3, is DSGVTQTPKHLITATGQRVTLRCSPRSGDLSVYWYQQSLDQGLQFLIQYYNGEERAKGNILERFSAQQFPDLHSELNLSSLELGDSALYFCASSVGTSGGFADTQYFGPGTRLTVL.

The chain combines TRBV3-1 (or the pseudogene TRBV3-2) with TRBJ2-2; TRBD1 might be the D (6 bases). Between the trimmed V and J ends, which lost 0 bases and 5 bases, there was a span of 10 bases. Germline values: CDR1 LGHDT, CDR2 YNNKEL (reference sequence). The CDR3 is made up of 15 amino acids. CDR3 in DNA: TGTGCCAGCAGCCAAGACAGGGGATCAACCGGGGAGCTGTTTTTT. Translated: CASSQDRGSTGELFF.

This chain connects TRBV6-5 to TRBJ2-7; D is undetermined. CDR1 is MNHEY, CDR2 SVGAGI, per germline. The CDR3 extends over 12 amino acids. Trimming took off 8 bases at V and 6 bases at J, with 14 bases between the two ends. The CDR3 spells CASLTPRGEQYF. CDR3 sequence (DNA): TGTGCCAGCCTCACCCCCCGCGGCGAGCAGTACTTC.

This rearrangement joins TRBV15 to TRBJ1-1; D unclear. Trimming left V 0 bases short and J 8 bases short, with 16 bases between. CDR1 is LNHNV and CDR2 is YYDKDF in the germline V gene (reference sequence). The CDR3 has 15 residues. As DNA, the CDR3 is TGTGCCACCAGCAGAGATATCCCAGGACGAGGGGAAGCTTTCTTT. It encodes CATSRDIPGRGEAFF. Full variable domain (rest looked up from reference TRBV15 and TRBJ1-1): DAMVIQNPRYQVTQFGKPVTLSCSQTLNHNVMYWYQQKSSQAPKLLFHYYDKDFNNEADTPDNFQSRRPNTSFCFLDIRSPGLGDTAMYLCATSRDIPGRGEAFFGQGTRLTVV.

This clone is a singleton in its sample. The chain employs TRBV7-8 and TRBJ1-2, with D perhaps matching TRBD1 (5 bases). Germline values: CDR1 SGHVS, CDR2 FQNEAQ. Trimming took 5 bases from V and 0 from J, leaving 13 bases between them. There are 15 residues in the CDR3. CDR3 sequence (DNA): TGTGCCAGCAGCCCAGACAGAAGAGCTAACTATGGCTACACCTTC. It translates to CASSPDRRANYGYTF. Together with reference TRBV7-8 and TRBJ1-2, the CDR3 gives the full variable domain: GAGVSQSPRYKVAKRGQDVALRCDPISGHVSLFWYQQALGQGPEFLTYFQNEAQLDKSGLPSDRFFAERPEGSVSTLKIQRTQQEDSAVYLCASSPDRRANYGYTFGSGTRLTVV.

The chain carries TRBV5-6 and TRBJ1-2; D call uncertain. Germline V gene lookup returns CDR1 SGHDT and CDR2 YYEEEE. This CDR3 region has 13 residues. V was pared by 1 base and J by 6 bases, with 10 bases between. The CDR3 loop is CASSLSPSHGYTF. For the CDR3, the DNA is TGTGCCAGCAGCTTGTCCCCCTCTCATGGCTACACCTTC.

The rearrangement links TRBV6-5 to TRBJ1-1, with D possibly being TRBD1 (5 bases). CDR1 MNHEY and CDR2 SVGAGI come from the germline V gene. Trimming shortened V by 4 bases and J by 5 bases, and 14 bases separated the two germline ends. This CDR3 has 14 residues. The CDR3 bases are TGTGCCAGCAGTTTAGCCAGGGTACGGACTGAAGCTTTCTTT. Translating it yields CASSLARVRTEAFF.

The chain employs TRBV13 and TRBJ1-1; a possible D gene is TRBD1 (6 bases). V lost 3 bases and J 1 base, leaving 12 bases between the germline ends. The CDR3 covers 15 residues. Germline-derived CDR1 and CDR2 are PRHDT and FYEKMQ (reference sequence). CDR3 sequence reads: CASSFREGGNTEAFF. The CDR3 coding sequence is TGTGCCAGCAGCTTCCGGGAAGGGGGGAACACTGAAGCTTTCTTT.

The V call is TRBV2, the J call TRBJ2-5; 8 bases are a match to TRBD1. The J segment lost 7 bases and the V segment lost 6 bases, leaving 7 bases of the junction unmatched. Per the germline V gene, CDR1 is SNHLY and CDR2 is FYNNEI. This CDR3 region has 13 residues. CDR3 sequence reads: CASSGQGWGTQYF. The CDR3 DNA reads TGTGCCAGCAGCGGACAGGGTTGGGGGACCCAGTACTTC.

The rearrangement joins TRBV7-3 to TRBJ1-1; possible D gene TRBD1, 6 bases. Trimming left V 7 bases short and J 2 bases short, with 14 bases between. Per germline, CDR1 SGHTA and CDR2 FQGTGA. The length of the CDR3 is 14 residues. The CDR3 region is CASKQDSFNTEAFF. The CDR3 DNA follows: TGTGCCAGCAAGCAGGACAGTTTCAACACTGAAGCTTTCTTT. The full variable domain, with the rest looked up from reference TRBV7-3 and TRBJ1-1, is GAGVSQTPSNKVTEKGKYVELRCDPISGHTALYWYRQSLGQGPEFLIYFQGTGAADDSGLPNDRFFAVRPEGSVSTLKIQRTERGDSAVYLCASKQDSFNTEAFFGQGTRLTVV.

This rearrangement joins TRBV5-4 to TRBJ2-3, with a weak D call TRBD2 (6 bases). The CDR3 runs 13 residues. V was trimmed by 4 bases and J by 4 bases, leaving 10 bases between them. The germline CDR1 and CDR2 sequences are SGHNT and YYREEE (reference sequence). DNA for the CDR3: TGTGCCAGCAGCAAGGCGGGGCCAGATACGCAGTATTTT. Its translation is CASSKAGPDTQYF. Full variable domain (outside the CDR3, taken from reference TRBV5-4 and TRBJ2-3): ETGVTQSPTHLIKTRGQQVTLRCSSQSGHNTVSWYQQALGQGPQFIFQYYREEENGRGNFPPRFSGLQFPNYSSELNVNALELDDSALYLCASSKAGPDTQYFGPGTRLTVL.

The chain has TRBV7-9 and TRBJ2-6, with 11 bases that match TRBD1. The CDR3 is 17 amino acids. J was trimmed by 0 bases and V by 4 bases; bases with no gene match: 2. CDR1 is SEHNR and CDR2 is FQNEAQ in the germline V gene (reference sequence). CDR3 DNA: TGTGCCAGCAGCTGGACAGGGGGCTCCTCTGGGGCCAACGTCCTGACTTTC. Its protein product is CASSWTGGSSGANVLTF.

CDR3: CASSPRGVDSPLHF. Here the CDR3 DNA reads TGTGCCAGCTCACCACGGGGGGTTGATTCACCCCTCCACTTT. The chain couples TRBV18 to TRBJ1-6, with D perhaps matching TRBD1 (5 bases). CDR1 is KGHSH, CDR2 LQKENI, per germline. Trimming removed 1 base at V and 8 bases at J, with 9 bases between. The CDR3 has 14 residues.

This clone was observed a single time. This chain uses TRBV7-6 with TRBJ1-1; 10 bases are shared with TRBD1. CDR1 and CDR2 (germline): SGHVS, FNYEAQ. The V segment lost 6 bases and the J segment 3 bases; nucleotides outside the gene matches: 10. CDR3 length: 16 residues. For the CDR3, the DNA is TGTGCCAGCAGATGGACAGGGGGGCAGGGGGACACTGAAGCTTTCTTT. Translated: CASRWTGGQGDTEAFF. Full variable domain (rest looked up from reference TRBV7-6 and TRBJ1-1): GAGVSQSPRYKVTKRGQDVALRCDPISGHVSLYWYRQALGQGPEFLTYFNYEAQQDKSGLPNDRFSAERPEGSISTLTIQRTEQRDSAMYRCASRWTGGQGDTEAFFGQGTRLTVV.

The V call is TRBV7-2, the J call TRBJ1-1; weak D call: TRBD1 (5 bases). The germline V gene has CDR1 SGHTA and CDR2 FQGNSA. The CDR3 has 14 residues. The V gene lost 5 bases and the J gene lost 2 bases, with 12 bases spanning the gap. CDR3 sequence reads: CASSHPTANTEAFF. The CDR3 coding sequence is TGTGCCAGCAGCCACCCGACAGCTAACACTGAAGCTTTCTTT. The variable domain in full, completed from reference TRBV7-2 and TRBJ1-1, reads GAGVSQSPSNKVTEKGKDVELRCDPISGHTALYWYRQSLGQGLEFLIYFQGNSAPDKSGLPSDRFSAERTGGSVSTLTIQRTQQEDSAVYLCASSHPTANTEAFFGQGTRLTVV.

The V and J genes are TRBV5-1 and TRBJ2-1; TRBD1 aligns across 11 bases. The germline gives CDR1 SGHRS, CDR2 YFSETQ. The CDR3 totals 15 residues. V trimming: 4 bases; J trimming: 5 bases; junction bases outside the gene matches: 5. The CDR3 spells CASSRGQGVDNEQFF. CDR3 DNA: TGCGCCAGCAGCAGGGGACAGGGGGTCGACAATGAGCAGTTCTTC.

This chain joins TRBV28 and TRBJ1-6, with 9 bases matching TRBD1. V was pared by 5 bases and J by 6 bases, with 8 bases of the junction left unmatched. Looked up from germline, CDR1 is MDHEN and CDR2 is SYDVKM. The CDR3 covers 16 residues. DNA of the CDR3: TGTGCCAGCAGTACGGGACAGGGTGTAGGTAATTCACCCCTCCACTTT. Protein sequence: CASSTGQGVGNSPLHF.

This clone was observed once. J is TRBJ2-7 and V is TRBV13; no firm D call. Germline-derived CDR1 and CDR2 are PRHDT and FYEKMQ (reference sequence). The length of the CDR3 is 15 residues. V dropped 3 bases and J dropped 0 bases, with 12 bases sitting between them. The CDR3 sequence is CASSFGGLSSYEQYF. Written as DNA, the CDR3 is TGTGCCAGCAGCTTTGGTGGTTTGAGCTCCTACGAGCAGTACTTC.

The CDR3 spells CASSQEGAVFHYGYTF. CDR3 bases: TGTGCCAGCAGCCAAGAGGGGGCCGTATTCCACTATGGCTACACCTTC. The chain combines TRBV11-1 with TRBJ1-2, with TRBD1 matching 7 bases. Germline-derived CDR1 and CDR2 are SGHAT and FQDESV (reference sequence). CDR3 length: 16 amino acids. Losses at the gene ends were 5 bases for V and 3 bases for J; bases not matched to a gene: 12.

The rearrangement uses TRBV3-1 (or the pseudogene TRBV3-2) and TRBJ2-2; 7 nucleotides line up with TRBD2. Unmatched junction bases numbered 9, after V lost 5 bases and J lost 3 bases. In germline, CDR1 is LGHDT, CDR2 YNNKEL (reference sequence). This CDR3 is 16 amino acids long. Written as DNA, the CDR3 is TGTGCCAGCAGCTATAAAGCGGGGCGGGACACCGGGGAGCTGTTTTTT. It translates to CASSYKAGRDTGELFF.